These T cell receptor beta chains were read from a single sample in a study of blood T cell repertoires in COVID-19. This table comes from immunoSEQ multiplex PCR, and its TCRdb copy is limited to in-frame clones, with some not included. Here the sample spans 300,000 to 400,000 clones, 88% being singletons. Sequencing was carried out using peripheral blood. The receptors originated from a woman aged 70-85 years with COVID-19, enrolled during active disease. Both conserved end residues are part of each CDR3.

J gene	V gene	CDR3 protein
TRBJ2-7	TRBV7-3	CASSLIQEWVYEQYF
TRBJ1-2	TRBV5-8	CASSYQGGYGYTF
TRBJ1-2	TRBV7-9	CASSLRGQGRIALSGGYTF
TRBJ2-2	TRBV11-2	CASSLRRTAGNTGELFF
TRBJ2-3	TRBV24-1	CATSDSVPGQGPTQYF
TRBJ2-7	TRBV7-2	CASSLNWQGTEQYF
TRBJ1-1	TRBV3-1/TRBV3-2	CASSLAVGEAFF
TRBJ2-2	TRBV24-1	CATSGLTLDTGELFF
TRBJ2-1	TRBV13	CASSLYSENEQFF
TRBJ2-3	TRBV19	CASSTRDSADTQYF
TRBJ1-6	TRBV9	CASSVDDRTDRGNPLHF
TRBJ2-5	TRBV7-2	CASSNRQGGETQYF
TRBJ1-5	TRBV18	CASSQFFRGTGGGEPQHF
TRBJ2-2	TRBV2	CASSELSSSTGELFF
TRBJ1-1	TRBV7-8	CASSLESWGGEAFF
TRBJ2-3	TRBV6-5	CASTDFQGHTQYF
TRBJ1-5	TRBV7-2	CASSSWDRASNQPQHF
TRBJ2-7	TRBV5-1	CASSLGQPVVDEQYF
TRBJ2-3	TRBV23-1	CANSQTNPGTSTDTQYF
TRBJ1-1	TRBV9	CASSGTGVYTEAFF
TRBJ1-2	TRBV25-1	CASSEGGKQNYGYTF
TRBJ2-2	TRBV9	CASSVVPRVANTGELFF
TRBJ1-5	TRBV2	CASSWGQGEGQPQHF
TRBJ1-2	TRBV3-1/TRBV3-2	CASSQEDRYYGYTF
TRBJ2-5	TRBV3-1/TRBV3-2	CASSQGLAGDGKTQYF
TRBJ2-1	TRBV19	CASSIGGTGPFYYNEQFF
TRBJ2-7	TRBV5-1	CASSAGLAGGYEQYF
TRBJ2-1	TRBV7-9	CASRAGTSPYNEQFF